This T cell receptor (beta chain) is drawn from a study of shared clonotypes between healthy human individuals. Only CD45RO-negative cells positively selected for CCR7 counted as naive CD8 cells, so terminally differentiated effector memory CD45RA+ cells were excluded. CDR1 and CDR2 (germline): SGHNT, YYREEE (reference sequence). This CDR3 is 13 amino acids long. Trimming removed 6 bases from V and 7 bases from J, with 13 bases in between. Method: immunoSEQ multiplex PCR; TCRdb's copy keeps in-frame clones and lacks some. In the table there are approximately 2,200,000 clones, 85% to 95% of which are singletons.

The sequencing input was naive CD8+ T cells from PBMCs. The receptor was derived from a man younger than 35 in good health. Some clones in this sample may be carry-over from other donors' samples. The rearrangement joins TRBV5-4 to TRBJ2-2; D is undetermined. DNA for the CDR3: TGTGCCAGCAAAGTGGACGCCGGCGGGGAGCTGTTTTTT. It yields the protein CASKVDAGGELFF.